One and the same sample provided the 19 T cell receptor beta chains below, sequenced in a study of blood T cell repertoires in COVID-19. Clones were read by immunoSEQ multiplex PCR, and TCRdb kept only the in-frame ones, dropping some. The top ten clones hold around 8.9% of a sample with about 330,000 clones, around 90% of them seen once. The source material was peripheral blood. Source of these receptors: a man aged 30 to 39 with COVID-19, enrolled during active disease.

The CDR3 spells CASSSNTGQGVGYTF. The CDR3, as DNA: TGCGCCAGCAGCTCAAACACGGGACAGGGGGTTGGCTACACCTTC. The gene calls are TRBV5-1 and TRBJ1-2; 11 positions agree with TRBD1. CDR3 length equals 15 residues. The V gene end was trimmed by 3 bases and the J gene end by 7 bases; junction bases not matched to a gene: 8. CDR1 SGHRS and CDR2 YFSETQ come from the germline V gene.

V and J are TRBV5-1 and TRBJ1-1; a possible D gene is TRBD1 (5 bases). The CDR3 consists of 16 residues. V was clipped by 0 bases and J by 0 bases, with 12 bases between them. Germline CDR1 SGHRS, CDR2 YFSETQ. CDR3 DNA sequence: TGCGCCAGCAGCTTGGCCGGGGGGTACTTGAACACTGAAGCTTTCTTT. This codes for CASSLAGGYLNTEAFF.

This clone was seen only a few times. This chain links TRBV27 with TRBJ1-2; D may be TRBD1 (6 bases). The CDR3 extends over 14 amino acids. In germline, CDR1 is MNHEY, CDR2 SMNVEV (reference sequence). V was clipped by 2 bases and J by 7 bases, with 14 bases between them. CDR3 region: CASSLGQSRGGYTF. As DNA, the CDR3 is TGTGCCAGCAGTTTAGGACAGTCACGTGGTGGCTACACCTTC.

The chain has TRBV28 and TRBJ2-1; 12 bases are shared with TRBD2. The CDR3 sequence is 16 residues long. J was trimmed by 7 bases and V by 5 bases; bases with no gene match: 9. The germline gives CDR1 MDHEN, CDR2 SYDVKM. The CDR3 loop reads CASSPRLAGVVNEQFF. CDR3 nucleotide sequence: TGTGCCAGCAGTCCCCGACTAGCGGGAGTCGTAAATGAGCAGTTCTTC.

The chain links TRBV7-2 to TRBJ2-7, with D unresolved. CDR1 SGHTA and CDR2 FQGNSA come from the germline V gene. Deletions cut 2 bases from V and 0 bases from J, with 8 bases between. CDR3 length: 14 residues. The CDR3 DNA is TGTGCCAGCAGCTTAACAGACCTCTCCTACGAGCAGTACTTC. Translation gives CASSLTDLSYEQYF.

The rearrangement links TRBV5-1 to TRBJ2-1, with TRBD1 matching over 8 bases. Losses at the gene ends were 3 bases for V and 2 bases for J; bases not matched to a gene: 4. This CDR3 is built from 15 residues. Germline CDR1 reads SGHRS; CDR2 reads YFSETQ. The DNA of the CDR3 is TGCGCCAGCAGCTCAGGACAGGGAACCTACAATGAGCAGTTCTTC. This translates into CASSSGQGTYNEQFF.

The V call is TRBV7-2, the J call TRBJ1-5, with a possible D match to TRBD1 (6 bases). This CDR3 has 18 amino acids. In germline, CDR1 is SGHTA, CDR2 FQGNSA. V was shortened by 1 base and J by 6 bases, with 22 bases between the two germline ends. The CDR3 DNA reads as TGTGCCAGCAGCTTAGAGGCTATTCACAGGGTACCAGCTCAGCCCCAGCATTTT. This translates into CASSLEAIHRVPAQPQHF.

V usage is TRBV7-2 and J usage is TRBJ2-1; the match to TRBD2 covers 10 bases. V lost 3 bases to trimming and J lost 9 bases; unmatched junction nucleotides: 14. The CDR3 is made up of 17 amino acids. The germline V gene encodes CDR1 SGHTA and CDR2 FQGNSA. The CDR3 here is CASSFSLAGATRGEQFF. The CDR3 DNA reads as TGTGCCAGCAGCTTTTCGCTAGCGGGGGCCACGCGGGGTGAGCAGTTCTTC.

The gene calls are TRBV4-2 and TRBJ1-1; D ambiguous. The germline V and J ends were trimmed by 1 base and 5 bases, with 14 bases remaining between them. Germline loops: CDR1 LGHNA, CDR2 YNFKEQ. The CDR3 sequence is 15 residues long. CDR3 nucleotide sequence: TGTGCCAGCAGCCAAGGTTATCCGGGGTGGACTGAAGCTTTCTTT. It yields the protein CASSQGYPGWTEAFF.

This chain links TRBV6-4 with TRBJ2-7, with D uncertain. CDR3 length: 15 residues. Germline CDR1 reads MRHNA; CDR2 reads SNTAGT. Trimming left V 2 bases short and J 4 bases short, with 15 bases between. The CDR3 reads CASSDGSVRKYEQYF. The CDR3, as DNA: TGTGCCAGCAGTGACGGTTCTGTCAGGAAGTACGAGCAGTACTTC.

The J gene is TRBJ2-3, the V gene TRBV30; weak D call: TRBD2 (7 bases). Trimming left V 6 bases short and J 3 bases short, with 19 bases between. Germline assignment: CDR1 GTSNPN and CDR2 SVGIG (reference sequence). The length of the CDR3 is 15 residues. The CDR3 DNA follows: TGTGCCTGCACGGGGGGCGGTCGGCGGACAGATACGCAGTATTTT. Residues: CACTGGGRRTDTQYF.

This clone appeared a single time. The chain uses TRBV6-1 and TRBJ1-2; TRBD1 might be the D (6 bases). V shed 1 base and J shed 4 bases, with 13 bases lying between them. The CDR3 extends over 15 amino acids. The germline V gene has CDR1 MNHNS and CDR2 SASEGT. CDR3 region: CASSEGFQGIYGYTF. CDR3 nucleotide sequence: TGTGCCAGCAGTGAAGGCTTCCAGGGGATCTATGGCTACACCTTC.

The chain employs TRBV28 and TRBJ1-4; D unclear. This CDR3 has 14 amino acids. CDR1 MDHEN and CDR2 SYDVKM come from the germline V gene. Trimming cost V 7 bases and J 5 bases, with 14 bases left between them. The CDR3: CASNTPGLNEKLFF. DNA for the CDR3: TGTGCCAGCAATACCCCGGGTTTAAATGAAAAACTGTTTTTT.

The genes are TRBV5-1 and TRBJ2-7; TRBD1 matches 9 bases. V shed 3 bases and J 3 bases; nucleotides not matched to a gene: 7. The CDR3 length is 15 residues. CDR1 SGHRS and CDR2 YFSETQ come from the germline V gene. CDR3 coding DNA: TGCGCCAGCAGCTCAGGAACAGGGGGCCTCTACGAGCAGTACTTC. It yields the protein CASSSGTGGLYEQYF.

CDR3 sequence: CASSPAWGVPNQPQHF. CDR3 DNA: TGTGCCAGCAGTCCCGCGTGGGGGGTCCCCAATCAGCCCCAGCATTTT. The chain has TRBV28 and TRBJ1-5; possible D gene TRBD1, 5 bases. V lost 5 bases and J 3 bases, leaving 17 bases between the germline ends. The CDR3 is made up of 16 amino acids. Germline CDR1 MDHEN, CDR2 SYDVKM. Looking up the rest from reference TRBV28 and TRBJ1-5 gives the full variable domain: DVKVTQSSRYLVKRTGEKVFLECVQDMDHENMFWYRQDPGLGLRLIYFSYDVKMKEKGDIPEGYSVSREKKERFSLILESASTNQTSMYLCASSPAWGVPNQPQHFGDGTRLSIL.

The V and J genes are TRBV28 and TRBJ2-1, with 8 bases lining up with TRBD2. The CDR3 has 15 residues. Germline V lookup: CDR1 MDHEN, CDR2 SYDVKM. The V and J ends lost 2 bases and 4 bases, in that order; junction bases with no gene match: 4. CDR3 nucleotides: TGTGCCAGCAGTTTAGGGACTAGGCCATACAATGAGCAGTTCTTC. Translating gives CASSLGTRPYNEQFF.

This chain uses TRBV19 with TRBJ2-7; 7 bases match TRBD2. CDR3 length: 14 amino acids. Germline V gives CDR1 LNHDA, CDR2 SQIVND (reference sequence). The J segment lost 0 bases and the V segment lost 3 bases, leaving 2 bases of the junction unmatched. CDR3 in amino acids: CASSMGGFSYEQYF. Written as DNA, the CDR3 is TGTGCCAGTAGTATGGGAGGGTTCTCCTACGAGCAGTACTTC.

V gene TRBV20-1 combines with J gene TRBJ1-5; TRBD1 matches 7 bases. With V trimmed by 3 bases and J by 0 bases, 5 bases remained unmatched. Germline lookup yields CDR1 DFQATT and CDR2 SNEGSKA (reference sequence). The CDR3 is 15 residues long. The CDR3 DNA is TGCAGTGCTAGTATGACAGGGATTAGCAATCAGCCCCAGCATTTT. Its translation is CSASMTGISNQPQHF.

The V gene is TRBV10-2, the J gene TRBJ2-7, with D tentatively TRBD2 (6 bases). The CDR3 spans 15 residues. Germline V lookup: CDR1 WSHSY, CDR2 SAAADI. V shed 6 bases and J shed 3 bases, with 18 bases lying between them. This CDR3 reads CASRIPGRGDYEQYF. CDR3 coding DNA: TGCGCCAGCAGGATCCCGGGGCGGGGTGACTACGAGCAGTACTTC.